This T cell receptor (beta chain) is drawn from a study of control samples from healthy donors and cancer patients. Generated by immunoSEQ multiplex PCR, the TCRdb table keeps only in-frame clones and is missing some. Seen here are around 100,000 clones, roughly 87% observed once, and the top ten hold 18%. V lost 0 bases to trimming and J lost 6 bases, with 6 bases between them. CDR1 and CDR2 (germline): SGHRS, YFSETQ. This CDR3 contains 12 residues. The sequenced sample was blood. The source of this sequence is a woman aged 45-65 years in good health. The chain combines TRBV5-1 with TRBJ1-2; no clear D gene. CDR3 nucleotides: TGCGCCAGCAGCTTGGCCGGGCATGGCTACACCTTC. Its translation is CASSLAGHGYTF.